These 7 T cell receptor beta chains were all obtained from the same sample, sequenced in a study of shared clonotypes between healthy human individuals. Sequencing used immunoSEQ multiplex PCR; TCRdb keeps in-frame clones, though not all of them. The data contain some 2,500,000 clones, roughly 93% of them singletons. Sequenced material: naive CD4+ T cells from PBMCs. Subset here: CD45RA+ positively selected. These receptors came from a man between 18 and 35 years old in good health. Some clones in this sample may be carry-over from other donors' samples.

The CDR3: CASSPSGEGYTQYF. CDR3 DNA: TGTGCCAGCTCACCGTCGGGGGAGGGTTATACGCAGTATTTT. V and J are TRBV18 and TRBJ2-3, with 7 bases lining up with TRBD2. Germline V gives CDR1 KGHSH, CDR2 LQKENI. The CDR3 totals 14 residues. V gave up 3 bases and J gave up 7 bases; unmatched junction bases: 7.

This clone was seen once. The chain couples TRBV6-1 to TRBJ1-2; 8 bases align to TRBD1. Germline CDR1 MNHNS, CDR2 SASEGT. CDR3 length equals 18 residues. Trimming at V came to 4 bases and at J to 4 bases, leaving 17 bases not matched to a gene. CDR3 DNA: TGTGCCAGCAGTGGCGACCGAACGGGCGGGACAGGACGCTATGGCTACACCTTC. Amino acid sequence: CASSGDRTGGTGRYGYTF.

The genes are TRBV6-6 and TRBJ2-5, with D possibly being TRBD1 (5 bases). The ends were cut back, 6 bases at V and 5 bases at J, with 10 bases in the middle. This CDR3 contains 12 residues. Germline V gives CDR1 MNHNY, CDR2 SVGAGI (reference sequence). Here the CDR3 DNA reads TGTGCCAGCAGCTCAGGGTGGGAGACCCAGTACTTC. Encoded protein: CASSSGWETQYF.

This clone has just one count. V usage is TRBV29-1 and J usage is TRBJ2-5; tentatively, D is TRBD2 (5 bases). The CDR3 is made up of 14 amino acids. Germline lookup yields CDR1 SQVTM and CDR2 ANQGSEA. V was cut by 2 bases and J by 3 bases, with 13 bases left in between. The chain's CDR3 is CSVETWEREETQYF. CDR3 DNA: TGCAGCGTTGAAACGTGGGAGAGGGAAGAGACCCAGTACTTC.

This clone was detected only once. DNA of the CDR3: TGTGCCACCCCCGGTGGGAGGGGATGGGGTGGCTACACCTTC. It translates to CATPGGRGWGGYTF. The V and J genes are TRBV28 and TRBJ1-2; D possibly corresponds to TRBD1 (5 bases). Per the germline V gene, CDR1 is MDHEN and CDR2 is SYDVKM. This CDR3 is 14 amino acids long. Trimming shortened V by 10 bases and J by 7 bases, and 22 bases separated the two germline ends.

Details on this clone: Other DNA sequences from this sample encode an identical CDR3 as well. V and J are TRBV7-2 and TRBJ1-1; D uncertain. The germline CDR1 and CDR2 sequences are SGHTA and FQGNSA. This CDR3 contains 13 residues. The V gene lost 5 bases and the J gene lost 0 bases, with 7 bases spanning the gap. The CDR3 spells CASSPQLNTEAFF. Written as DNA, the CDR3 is TGTGCCAGCAGCCCGCAGCTGAACACTGAAGCTTTCTTT.

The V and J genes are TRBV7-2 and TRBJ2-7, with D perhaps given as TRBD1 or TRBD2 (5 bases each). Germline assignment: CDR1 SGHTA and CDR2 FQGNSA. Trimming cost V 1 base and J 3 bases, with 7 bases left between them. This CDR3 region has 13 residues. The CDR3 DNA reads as TGTGCCAGCAGCTTAGGAGGGGACTACGAGCAGTACTTC. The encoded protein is CASSLGGDYEQYF.